These T cell receptor beta chains were read from a single sample in a study of cytomegalovirus exposure and HLA in healthy donors. Produced via immunoSEQ multiplex PCR; TCRdb's table is partial and in-frame only. Here the sample spans 60,000 to 75,000 clones, 73% being singletons. Sequenced input: PBMCs. These receptor sequences come from a man aged 50-59 years in good health and CMV-seronegative. Both conserved end residues are part of each CDR3. A D gene is named only where the DNA matches it firmly.

D gene,V gene,J gene,CDR3 length,CDR3 DNA,CDR3 protein
NA,TRBV15,TRBJ1-2,15,TGTGCCACCAGCAGAGACGGAACCGGGCAGGGTGGCTACACCTTC,CATSRDGTGQGGYTF
TRBD1,TRBV18,TRBJ2-7,11,TGTGCCAGCTCAAAGGGACAGAAGCAGTACTTC,CASSKGQKQYF
TRBD2,TRBV10-1,TRBJ2-3,15,TGCGCCAGCAGTGTAGCGGGGGGTACCACAGATACGCAGTATTTT,CASSVAGGTTDTQYF